The source of this TCR beta chain is a study of identical twins. General observations from the study: Conclusions leaned on cross-sectional statistical analysis and did not track the same donors over time. Possibly, invariant MAIT and iNKT cells partly confounded zero-insertion analyses.

A universal primer site came from template switching; cDNA carried unique molecular identifiers. TCRdb re-called the 5' RACE reads through MiXCR, storing one row per CDR3 protein. There are nearly 650,000 distinct CDR3 sequences in the sample; just over 7% occur only once, and 1.6% lies in the top ten. This CDR3 comprises 16 residues. Germline CDR1 and CDR2: SGHTA and FQGNSA. Germline trimming cut 4 bases from V and 7 bases from J; bases unmatched to any gene: 12. With respect to this clonotype: Its specificity is unknown.

These data also formed part of another study, on yellow fever vaccine responses in identical twins. According to that study: The authors reported partly convergent, partly personalized vaccine responses in identical twins.

Input material: PBMCs. This receptor was taken from a woman between 18 and 29 years old in good health. The chain uses TRBV7-2 and TRBJ2-7; TRBD2 aligns across 11 bases. The CDR3 region is CASSSPQTSGTREQYF. Here the CDR3 DNA reads TGTGCCAGCAGCTCTCCTCAGACTAGCGGGACGAGGGAGCAGTACTTC.